A selection of T cell receptor beta chains follows, all from one sample in a study of CD8+CD57+ T cells in acquired aplastic anemia. TCRdb itself ran the reads through MiXCR, one entry per CDR3 protein. The sample contains 170,000 or so distinct CDR3 sequences, roughly three fifths of which appear only once. Sample: sorted CD4+, CD8+, or CD8+CD57+ T cells (not recorded which) from PBMCs. The source of these receptors is a human donor with aplastic anemia. Both conserved end residues are part of each CDR3. The order of the fields is CDR3 protein, CDR3 DNA, V gene, D gene, J gene, clone size. The D gene is left open where the match is weak. Clone size is stated in some rows and not others, as once, few, many or a class when expanded.

cdr3_aa: CSVEDLAGGRGVRSSYEQYF; cdr3_nt: TGCAGCGTTGAAGATCTGGCGGGGGGGCGGGGGGTCCGAAGCTCCTACGAGCAGTACTTC; v_call: TRBV29-1; d_call: TRBD2; j_call: TRBJ2-7; clone_size: NA
cdr3_aa: CASSLRFGGGGSEETQYF; cdr3_nt: TGTGCCAGCAGTTTAAGGTTCGGAGGCGGGGGGTCGGAAGAGACCCAGTACTTC; v_call: TRBV12-3/TRBV12-4; d_call: TRBD2; j_call: TRBJ2-5; clone_size: many
cdr3_aa: CAISEAGGTYEQYFGPGTIYF; cdr3_nt: NA; v_call: TRBV10-3; d_call: NA; j_call: TRBJ1-3; clone_size: NA
cdr3_aa: CASRPPRSERGQTVDEQFF; cdr3_nt: TGTGCCAGCAGGCCCCCCAGGTCGGAGCGGGGACAAACCGTCGATGAGCAGTTCTTC; v_call: TRBV7-3; d_call: NA; j_call: TRBJ2-1; clone_size: NA
cdr3_aa: CASSQTGGYGYTF; cdr3_nt: TGTGCCAGCAGCCAGACAGGGGGCTATGGCTACACCTTC; v_call: TRBV7-3; d_call: TRBD1; j_call: TRBJ1-2; clone_size: many
cdr3_aa: CASSQDEGEGYGYEQYF; cdr3_nt: TGCGCCAGCAGCCAAGATGAGGGGGAGGGCTATGGCTACGAGCAGTACTTC; v_call: TRBV4-1; d_call: NA; j_call: TRBJ2-7; clone_size: once
cdr3_aa: CAIMDNSYEQYF; cdr3_nt: TGTGCCATCATGGACAACTCCTACGAGCAGTACTTC; v_call: TRBV10-3; d_call: NA; j_call: TRBJ2-7; clone_size: NA
cdr3_aa: CSARAIGGETQYF; cdr3_nt: TGCAGTGCTAGAGCGATCGGCGGAGAGACCCAGTACTTC; v_call: TRBV20-1; d_call: NA; j_call: TRBJ2-5; clone_size: NA
cdr3_aa: CASSQDRQGATEAFF; cdr3_nt: TGCGCCAGCAGCCAAGATAGGCAGGGGGCCACTGAAGCTTTCTTT; v_call: TRBV4-1; d_call: TRBD1; j_call: TRBJ1-1; clone_size: many
cdr3_aa: CSAPDRSSYNSPLHF; cdr3_nt: TGCAGTGCACCGGACAGGAGCTCCTATAATTCACCCCTCCACTTT; v_call: TRBV20-1; d_call: TRBD1; j_call: TRBJ1-6; clone_size: once
cdr3_aa: CASSPTMSTNEKLFF; cdr3_nt: TGTGCCAGCAGCCCAACGATGTCAACTAATGAAAAACTGTTTTTT; v_call: TRBV7-6; d_call: NA; j_call: TRBJ1-4; clone_size: few
cdr3_aa: CASSTSVRQTQYF; cdr3_nt: TGTGCCAGTAGTACCTCGGTGCGTCAGACCCAGTACTTC; v_call: TRBV19; d_call: NA; j_call: TRBJ2-5; clone_size: NA
cdr3_aa: CASSEDSRNSPLYF; cdr3_nt: TGTGCCAGCAGTGAGGACAGTAGGAATTCACCCCTCTACTTT; v_call: TRBV2; d_call: NA; j_call: TRBJ1-6; clone_size: NA
cdr3_aa: CSAKQGNYGYTF; cdr3_nt: TGCAGTGCCAAACAGGGTAACTATGGCTACACCTTC; v_call: TRBV20-1; d_call: NA; j_call: TRBJ1-2; clone_size: NA
cdr3_aa: CASGAGTSAGELFF; cdr3_nt: TGTGCCAGTGGCGCCGGGACTAGCGCCGGGGAGCTGTTTTTT; v_call: TRBV7-9; d_call: TRBD2; j_call: TRBJ2-2; clone_size: NA
cdr3_aa: CASRGLAGVTGELFF; cdr3_nt: TGTGCCAGCAGAGGACTAGCGGGCGTTACCGGGGAGCTGTTTTTT; v_call: TRBV7-9; d_call: TRBD2; j_call: TRBJ2-2; clone_size: many
cdr3_aa: CATSDSEEDTQYF; cdr3_nt: TGTGCCACCAGTGATTCCGAGGAAGATACGCAGTATTTT; v_call: TRBV24-1; d_call: NA; j_call: TRBJ2-3; clone_size: few
cdr3_aa: CASSLGASGGNEQFF; cdr3_nt: TGCGCCAGCAGCTTGGGGGCTAGCGGGGGGAATGAGCAGTTCTTC; v_call: TRBV5-1; d_call: TRBD2; j_call: TRBJ2-1; clone_size: NA
cdr3_aa: CSVAQESSYNEQFF; cdr3_nt: TGCAGCGTTGCACAAGAGAGCTCCTACAATGAGCAGTTCTTC; v_call: TRBV29-1; d_call: NA; j_call: TRBJ2-1; clone_size: NA
cdr3_aa: CASSLQGGEGETQYF; cdr3_nt: TGTGCCAGCAGTTTACAGGGGGGAGAAGGAGAGACCCAGTACTTC; v_call: TRBV12-3/TRBV12-4; d_call: NA; j_call: TRBJ2-5; clone_size: few
cdr3_aa: CASSFTNTIYF; cdr3_nt: TGCGCCAGCAGCTTTACGAACACCATATATTTT; v_call: TRBV5-1; d_call: NA; j_call: TRBJ1-3; clone_size: many
cdr3_aa: CASSSGGGNGDTQYF; cdr3_nt: TGCGCCAGCAGCTCGGGCGGGGGCAACGGAGATACGCAGTATTTT; v_call: TRBV5-1; d_call: NA; j_call: TRBJ2-3; clone_size: NA
cdr3_aa: CSARVSGVEHGYTF; cdr3_nt: TGCAGTGCTAGAGTTTCCGGTGTGGAACATGGCTACACCTTC; v_call: TRBV20-1; d_call: NA; j_call: TRBJ1-2; clone_size: NA
cdr3_aa: CASSLSLEGYTF; cdr3_nt: TGTGCCAGCAGCTTATCCCTGGAGGGCTACACCTTC; v_call: TRBV7-2; d_call: NA; j_call: TRBJ1-2; clone_size: NA
cdr3_aa: CSASPSGTGELFF; cdr3_nt: TGCAGTGCTAGCCCTTCGGGGACCGGGGAGCTGTTTTTT; v_call: TRBV20-1; d_call: NA; j_call: TRBJ2-2; clone_size: once
cdr3_aa: CASRLAGGPVYEQYF; cdr3_nt: TGTGCCAGCAGGTTAGCGGGAGGGCCGGTCTACGAGCAGTACTTC; v_call: TRBV6-5; d_call: TRBD2; j_call: TRBJ2-7; clone_size: NA
cdr3_aa: CASDQRGQGSYEQYF; cdr3_nt: TGTGCCAGCGATCAGAGAGGACAGGGGTCCTACGAGCAGTACTTC; v_call: TRBV7-9; d_call: TRBD1; j_call: TRBJ2-7; clone_size: NA
cdr3_aa: CASSESPDRVYGYTF; cdr3_nt: TGTGCCAGCAGTGAAAGTCCTGACAGGGTGTATGGCTACACCTTC; v_call: TRBV6-1; d_call: TRBD1; j_call: TRBJ1-2; clone_size: few
cdr3_aa: CATSLGLADEQYF; cdr3_nt: TGTGCCACCAGCTTAGGACTAGCAGACGAGCAGTACTTC; v_call: TRBV15; d_call: TRBD2; j_call: TRBJ2-7; clone_size: NA
cdr3_aa: CASSWLENYGYTF; cdr3_nt: TGTGCCAGCAGTTGGTTGGAAAACTATGGCTACACCTTC; v_call: TRBV12-3/TRBV12-4; d_call: NA; j_call: TRBJ1-2; clone_size: many
cdr3_aa: CASSEGGGVGTDTQYF; cdr3_nt: TGTGCCAGCAGCGAAGGGGGCGGGGTGGGGACAGATACGCAGTATTTT; v_call: TRBV7-3; d_call: NA; j_call: TRBJ2-3; clone_size: NA
cdr3_aa: CASSLDWPSGGPGTDTQYF; cdr3_nt: TGCGCCAGCAGCTTGGATTGGCCTAGCGGGGGGCCCGGCACAGATACGCAGTATTTT; v_call: TRBV5-1; d_call: TRBD2; j_call: TRBJ2-3; clone_size: many
cdr3_aa: CASSQGRFTGNF; cdr3_nt: TGTGCCAGCAGCCAAGGGAGATTTACAGGGAACTTC; v_call: TRBV7-2; d_call: NA; j_call: TRBJ1-2; clone_size: NA
cdr3_aa: CASTPGDTEAFF; cdr3_nt: TGTGCCAGTACCCCGGGGGACACTGAAGCTTTCTTT; v_call: TRBV19; d_call: NA; j_call: TRBJ1-1; clone_size: NA
cdr3_aa: CASSGATGDRAGSSYNEQFF; cdr3_nt: TGTGCCAGCAGTGGAGCGACAGGGGACCGAGCGGGCAGCTCCTACAATGAGCAGTTCTTC; v_call: TRBV25-1; d_call: TRBD1; j_call: TRBJ2-1; clone_size: NA
cdr3_aa: CASSPRYGTDTQYF; cdr3_nt: TGTGCCAGCAGCCCCCGATACGGCACAGATACGCAGTATTTT; v_call: TRBV7-9; d_call: NA; j_call: TRBJ2-3; clone_size: once
cdr3_aa: CASSGGANMSTEAFF; cdr3_nt: TGTGCCAGCAGCGGGGGGGCCAACATGAGCACTGAAGCTTTCTTT; v_call: TRBV9; d_call: NA; j_call: TRBJ1-1; clone_size: NA
cdr3_aa: CASSIPRDRGKQFF; cdr3_nt: TGTGCCAGTAGTATCCCCCGGGACAGGGGTAAGCAGTTCTTC; v_call: TRBV19; d_call: TRBD1; j_call: TRBJ2-1; clone_size: once
cdr3_aa: CSVRVGEVGEKLFF; cdr3_nt: TGCAGTGTGAGAGTGGGGGAGGTAGGCGAAAAACTGTTTTTT; v_call: TRBV20-1; d_call: NA; j_call: TRBJ1-4; clone_size: few
cdr3_aa: CASSEGGQGWQPQHF; cdr3_nt: TGTGCCAGCAGTGAAGGCGGACAGGGATGGCAGCCCCAGCATTTT; v_call: TRBV2; d_call: TRBD1; j_call: TRBJ1-5; clone_size: NA
cdr3_aa: CASSLEGTYEQYF; cdr3_nt: TGTGCCAGCAGCTTGGAGGGGACCTACGAGCAGTACTTC; v_call: TRBV5-4; d_call: NA; j_call: TRBJ2-7; clone_size: NA
cdr3_aa: CATSGRGGGETQYF; cdr3_nt: TGTGCCACCAGCGGAAGGGGAGGTGGAGAGACCCAGTACTTC; v_call: TRBV15; d_call: NA; j_call: TRBJ2-5; clone_size: NA
cdr3_aa: CSVKARGRASPPNTGELFF; cdr3_nt: TGCAGCGTCAAAGCCAGGGGCCGCGCGTCACCTCCGAACACCGGGGAGCTGTTTTTT; v_call: TRBV29-1; d_call: NA; j_call: TRBJ2-2; clone_size: few
cdr3_aa: CASSHGIGAYEQYF; cdr3_nt: TGTGCCAGCAGCCATGGAATTGGGGCCTACGAGCAGTACTTC; v_call: TRBV7-8; d_call: NA; j_call: TRBJ2-7; clone_size: few
cdr3_aa: CASGWASWRGRQETQYF; cdr3_nt: TGTGCCAGCGGATGGGCTAGCTGGCGGGGCCGGCAAGAGACCCAGTACTTC; v_call: TRBV10-3; d_call: NA; j_call: TRBJ2-5; clone_size: NA
cdr3_aa: CATSEWTEGRADTQYF; cdr3_nt: TGTGCCACCAGTGAATGGACCGAGGGTCGGGCAGATACGCAGTATTTT; v_call: TRBV24-1; d_call: NA; j_call: TRBJ2-3; clone_size: NA
cdr3_aa: CASSLEQAGNQPQHF; cdr3_nt: TGTGCCAGCAGTTTAGAACAGGCCGGGAATCAGCCCCAGCATTTT; v_call: TRBV12-3/TRBV12-4; d_call: NA; j_call: TRBJ1-5; clone_size: NA
cdr3_aa: CASSLGLSSYNEQFF; cdr3_nt: TGTGCCAGCAGCTTAGGTCTGAGCTCCTACAATGAGCAGTTCTTC; v_call: TRBV5-5; d_call: NA; j_call: TRBJ2-1; clone_size: many
cdr3_aa: CASGRDRVQPQHF; cdr3_nt: TGTGCCAGCGGCAGAGACAGGGTACAGCCCCAGCATTTT; v_call: TRBV19; d_call: TRBD1; j_call: TRBJ1-5; clone_size: NA
cdr3_aa: CSARARTGENSPLHF; cdr3_nt: TGCAGTGCTCGCGCCCGGACAGGTGAAAATTCACCCCTCCACTTT; v_call: TRBV20-1; d_call: TRBD1; j_call: TRBJ1-6; clone_size: NA
cdr3_aa: CSARETYNSPLHF; cdr3_nt: TGCAGTGCTAGGGAGACCTATAATTCACCCCTCCACTTT; v_call: TRBV20-1; d_call: NA; j_call: TRBJ1-6; clone_size: few
cdr3_aa: CSARGPAYNEQFF; cdr3_nt: TGCAGTGCTAGAGGTCCAGCTTACAATGAGCAGTTCTTC; v_call: TRBV20-1; d_call: NA; j_call: TRBJ2-1; clone_size: NA
cdr3_aa: CASGHAGQGYYGYTF; cdr3_nt: TGCGCCAGCGGGCACGCGGGACAGGGTTACTATGGCTACACCTTC; v_call: TRBV10-2; d_call: TRBD1; j_call: TRBJ1-2; clone_size: many
cdr3_aa: CSAGTAPGTEAFFGYTF; cdr3_nt: NA; v_call: TRBV29-1; d_call: NA; j_call: TRBJ1-2; clone_size: NA
cdr3_aa: CASSIPLYQPQHF; cdr3_nt: TGTGCCAGTAGTATCCCCCTCTATCAGCCCCAGCATTTT; v_call: TRBV19; d_call: NA; j_call: TRBJ1-5; clone_size: many
cdr3_aa: CASRTGTSGGLITDTQYF; cdr3_nt: TGTGCCAGCAGAACCGGGACTAGCGGGGGGCTCATCACAGATACGCAGTATTTT; v_call: TRBV7-8; d_call: TRBD2; j_call: TRBJ2-3; clone_size: NA
cdr3_aa: CASSFGGNTIYF; cdr3_nt: TGTGCCAGCAGTTTCGGAGGAAACACCATATATTTT; v_call: TRBV12-3/TRBV12-4; d_call: NA; j_call: TRBJ1-3; clone_size: NA